Listed below are T cell receptor beta chains from one sample, sequenced in a study of CD8 T cells in ankylosing spondylitis. TCRdb ran MiXCR on the 5' RACE reads and lists one entry per CDR3 protein. This table holds about 210,000 distinct CDR3 sequences, under 8.5% found once. Sequences were obtained from blood, either unsorted or a sorted T cell fraction (not recorded which). Source of these receptors: a female donor with ankylosing spondylitis or in good health (not recorded which). Both conserved end residues are part of each CDR3. The D gene is left open where the match is weak. Only some rows state a clone size, as once, few, many or a class for expanded clones.

J	length	D	V	size	DNA	CDR3
TRBJ2-3	13	TRBD1	TRBV20-1	many	TGCAGTGCTAGGGTGGACAGGGGGTATACGCAGTATTTT	CSARVDRGYTQYF
TRBJ2-7	15	TRBD2	TRBV5-1	many	TGCGCCAGCAGCTCAGGACTAGCGGGAGCTTCCGAGCAGTACTTC	CASSSGLAGASEQYF
TRBJ1-1	14	NA	TRBV7-2	many	TGTGCCAGCAGCTTAGAGTACCGGAACACTGAAGCTTTCTTT	CASSLEYRNTEAFF
TRBJ2-1	14	TRBD2	TRBV7-7	many	TGTGCTAGCAGCTTAGCGGGGACTACGAATGAGCAGTTCTTC	CASSLAGTTNEQFF
TRBJ1-5	14	TRBD1	TRBV6-1	many	TGTGCCAGCACAACAGGGGCGGGAAATCAGCCCCAGCATTTT	CASTTGAGNQPQHF
TRBJ1-1	15	NA	TRBV12-3/TRBV12-4	many	TGTGCCAGCAGTTTAGGACACAACTTGAACACTGAAGCTTTCTTT	CASSLGHNLNTEAFF
TRBJ1-3	13	NA	TRBV10-3	many	TGTGCCATCAGTGAACGCAGAGGGAACACCATATATTTT	CAISERRGNTIYF
TRBJ2-7	15	TRBD2	TRBV5-1	many	TGCGCCAGCACTCCCCTCGGGACTACCCTCTACGAGCAGTACTTC	CASTPLGTTLYEQYF
TRBJ2-4	14	NA	TRBV29-1	many	TGCAGCGTTGAAATGGGTTCCCGTTTCGACATTCAGTACTTC	CSVEMGSRFDIQYF
TRBJ2-5	15	TRBD2	TRBV6-5	many	TGTGCCAGCAGTTACTCGGCTAGCGGGCTCGGGACCCAGTACTTC	CASSYSASGLGTQYF
TRBJ1-1	13	TRBD1	TRBV3-1	many	TGTGCCAGCAGCAGACAGGGGGGGACTGAAGCTTTCTTT	CASSRQGGTEAFF
TRBJ2-2	15	NA	TRBV12-3/TRBV12-4	many	TGTGCCAGCAGTTTAGGGGGGATAGAAGCCGGGGAGCTGTTTTTT	CASSLGGIEAGELFF
TRBJ1-1	12	NA	TRBV5-1	many	TGCGCCAGCAGCTTCACGGGGGCTGAAGCTTTCTTT	CASSFTGAEAFF
TRBJ2-2	16	TRBD2	TRBV11-2	few	TGTGCCAGCAGCTGGACTAGCGGGAGGAACACCGGGGAGCTGTTTTTT	CASSWTSGRNTGELFF
TRBJ2-1	16	TRBD2	TRBV12-3/TRBV12-4	many	TGTGCCAGCAGTTTCGCATCAACTAGCGGGCTCAATGAGCAGTTCTTC	CASSFASTSGLNEQFF
TRBJ2-1	18	TRBD2	TRBV4-2	many	TGTGCCAGCAGCCAGGGAAAAGATCCTAGCGGGAGGGCCAATGAGCAGTTCTTC	CASSQGKDPSGRANEQFF
TRBJ2-1	15	TRBD2	TRBV7-7	few	TGTGCCAGCAGCTTATCTAGCGGGGGCTACAATGAGCAGTTCTTC	CASSLSSGGYNEQFF
TRBJ1-2	15	NA	TRBV3-1	many	TGTGCCAGCAGCCAAGAACAGGGCCGGAACTATGGCTACACCTTC	CASSQEQGRNYGYTF
TRBJ2-7	13	NA	TRBV2	many	TGTGCCAGCAGGGGATTCAGCGCCTACGAGCAGTACTTC	CASRGFSAYEQYF
TRBJ1-5	13	NA	TRBV7-2	NA	TGTGCCAGCAGTTACGATTTGACTCAGCCCCAGCATTTT	CASSYDLTQPQHF
TRBJ2-2	15	TRBD2	TRBV9	many	TGTGCCAGCAGAGAAAGCGGGAGAGGCACCGGGGAGCTGTTTTTT	CASRESGRGTGELFF
TRBJ2-3	18	NA	TRBV4-3	many	TGCGCCAGCAGCCAAGACCTCCTTTCGGGGGTAAGCACAGATACGCAGTATTTT	CASSQDLLSGVSTDTQYF
TRBJ1-5	14	NA	TRBV7-9	many	TGTGCCAGCAGCTTCGGGGGTAGCGATCAGCCCCAGCATTTT	CASSFGGSDQPQHF
TRBJ1-2	14	NA	TRBV6-5	NA	TGTGCCAGCAGTTACGGCAGGGGAATTGGTGGCTACACCTTC	CASSYGRGIGGYTF
TRBJ2-2	13	TRBD1	TRBV29-1	many	TGCAGCGTCCTGAGGGGGCTCGGCGGGGAGCTGTTTTTT	CSVLRGLGGELFF
TRBJ2-6	16	NA	TRBV9	NA	TGTGCCAGCAGCGTAGGGAACAGGGCTGGGGCCAACGTCCTGACTTTC	CASSVGNRAGANVLTF
TRBJ2-3	14	TRBD2	TRBV5-1	many	TGCGCCAGCGGGAGTAGCGGGAGCACAGATACGCAGTATTTT	CASGSSGSTDTQYF
TRBJ2-2	15	TRBD2	TRBV5-1	many	TGCGCCAGCAGCAATAGCGGGGCAAACACCGGGGAGCTGTTTTTT	CASSNSGANTGELFF
TRBJ2-1	16	TRBD2	TRBV19	many	TGTGCCAGTAGCCCCCTCCCGGGACTAGCGGGACAAGAGCAGTTCTTC	CASSPLPGLAGQEQFF
TRBJ1-1	13	NA	TRBV14	many	TGTGCCAGCAGCCTCCGCAGGGACACTGAAGCTTTCTTT	CASSLRRDTEAFF
TRBJ2-3	15	NA	TRBV20-1	many	TGCAGTTCCTACCCCCCCTTGTCTGGCACAGATACGCAGTATTTT	CSSYPPLSGTDTQYF
TRBJ1-6	15	TRBD1	TRBV12-3/TRBV12-4	many	TGTGCCAGCAGTTTTTCCAGGGGGCGAGAATCACCCCTCCACTTT	CASSFSRGRESPLHF
TRBJ2-1	16	TRBD2	TRBV7-3	many	TGTGCCAGCAGCTTTACTCTAGCGGGGGGCTACAATGAGCAGTTCTTC	CASSFTLAGGYNEQFF
TRBJ2-7	14	NA	TRBV7-2	few	TGTGCCAGCAGCCAAGGACGGGTCTCCTACGAGCAGTACTTC	CASSQGRVSYEQYF
TRBJ2-1	16	TRBD2	TRBV20-1	many	TGCAGTGCTCCACGGACTAGCGGGAGCTCCTACAATGAGCAGTTCTTC	CSAPRTSGSSYNEQFF
TRBJ1-2	11	TRBD1	TRBV28	many	TGTGCCTTCCAAGGACAGGGGGGCTACACCTTC	CAFQGQGGYTF
TRBJ1-2	14	TRBD1	TRBV5-1	many	TGCGCCAGCAGCGTCTCCGGGACAGCTAGCGGCTACACCTTC	CASSVSGTASGYTF
TRBJ2-3	13	NA	TRBV20-1	many	TGCAGTGCTAGAGCGGGTGGCACAGATACGCAGTATTTT	CSARAGGTDTQYF
TRBJ2-1	19	TRBD2	TRBV4-2	NA	TGTGTCAGCAGCCCCCGAGGGAGCGGGACGACGAGCTCCTACAATGAGCAGTTCTTC	CVSSPRGSGTTSSYNEQFF
TRBJ2-1	11	NA	TRBV7-9	many	TGTGCCAGCAGCTCCCTAGCGGAGCAGTTCTTC	CASSSLAEQFF
TRBJ2-7	13	NA	TRBV20-1	many	TGCAGTGCTAGTGGCCTGAGCTCCTACGAGCAGTACTTC	CSASGLSSYEQYF
TRBJ2-7	12	NA	TRBV7-2	NA	TGTGCCAGCAGCACTGGAAACTACGAGCAGTACTTC	CASSTGNYEQYF
TRBJ2-7	15	NA	TRBV5-1	many	TGCGCCAGCACCTTGGGGGGGGCTTTATCCTACGAGCAGTACTTC	CASTLGGALSYEQYF
TRBJ2-7	15	NA	TRBV7-2	many	TGTGCCAGCAGTCCTCAAGGGCAGGTCCCCTACGAGCAGTACTTC	CASSPQGQVPYEQYF
TRBJ2-2	15	TRBD2	TRBV20-1	many	TGCAGTGCTAGAGCCCGGGACTACCCGACCGGGGAGCTGTTTTTT	CSARARDYPTGELFF